This is a list of T cell receptor beta chains from one sample in a study of blood T cell repertoires in COVID-19. Profiling relied on immunoSEQ multiplex PCR, and the TCRdb table lists in-frame clones only, not all of them. This table holds over 150,000 clones, less than 90% found once. The sequenced material came from PBMCs or T cells enriched from blood (not recorded which). All receptors come from a woman aged 45-60 years who had recovered from COVID-19. CDR3s include the opening cysteine and the closing phenylalanine or tryptophan. The D gene is left open where the match is weak. Rows give clone size only sometimes, using once, few, many, or a class for an expanded clone.

>TRBV6-5|.|.|TRBJ1-1
CASRRVRAMNTEAFF
TGTGCCAGCAGGCGCGTGAGGGCTATGAACACTGAAGCTTTCTTT
>TRBV29-1|.|few|TRBJ2-1
CSVESVGDYEQFF
TGCAGCGTTGAAAGTGTCGGGGACTATGAGCAGTTCTTC
>TRBV3-1/TRBV3-2|.|.|TRBJ1-2
CASSHLREGGDGYTF
TGTGCCAGCAGCCATTTAAGGGAGGGCGGGGATGGCTACACCTTC
>TRBV29-1|.|.|TRBJ2-7
CSVKPGSTYEQYF
TGCAGCGTTAAACCGGGGAGTACCTACGAGCAGTACTTC
>TRBV2|TRBD2|.|TRBJ2-3
CASSASKGTSVSTDTQYF
TGTGCCAGCAGTGCGTCGAAAGGGACTAGCGTAAGCACAGATACGCAGTATTTT
>TRBV6-5|.|.|TRBJ1-1
CASRIRTNMNTEAFF
TGTGCCAGCAGAATCCGGACAAATATGAACACTGAAGCTTTCTTT
>TRBV18|.|.|TRBJ2-5
CASSPPGTRETQYF
TGTGCCAGCTCACCTCCCGGGACACGGGAGACCCAGTACTTC
>TRBV11-2|.|.|TRBJ2-3
CASSLTTRLVGTDTQYF
TGTGCCAGCAGCTTAACGACGAGACTAGTTGGCACAGATACGCAGTATTTT
>TRBV9|TRBD1|.|TRBJ2-2
CASSARDRPTNTGELFF
TGTGCCAGCAGCGCTCGGGACAGGCCTACGAACACCGGGGAGCTGTTTTTT
>TRBV21-1|.|.|TRBJ1-2
CASSPGGGGRGYTF
TGTGCCAGCAGCCCCGGGGGGGGAGGACGTGGCTACACCTTC
>TRBV7-7|.|.|TRBJ2-5
CASSRSGAQETQYF
TGTGCTAGCAGCCGTAGCGGAGCCCAAGAGACCCAGTACTTC
>TRBV10-3|TRBD2|.|TRBJ2-1
CAISRTSGMNEQFF
TGTGCCATCAGTAGGACTAGCGGGATGAATGAGCAGTTCTTC
>TRBV7-9|.|.|TRBJ1-3
CASSWPQKAGNTIYF
TGTGCCAGCAGCTGGCCCCAGAAAGCTGGAAACACCATATATTTT
>TRBV19|TRBD1|.|TRBJ1-1
CASTVRDRVNTEAFF
TGTGCCAGTACCGTGAGGGACAGGGTAAACACTGAAGCTTTCTTT
>TRBV5-4|.|.|TRBJ2-3
CASSLGQRHADTQYF
TGTGCCAGCAGTCTAGGACAGAGGCACGCAGATACGCAGTATTTT